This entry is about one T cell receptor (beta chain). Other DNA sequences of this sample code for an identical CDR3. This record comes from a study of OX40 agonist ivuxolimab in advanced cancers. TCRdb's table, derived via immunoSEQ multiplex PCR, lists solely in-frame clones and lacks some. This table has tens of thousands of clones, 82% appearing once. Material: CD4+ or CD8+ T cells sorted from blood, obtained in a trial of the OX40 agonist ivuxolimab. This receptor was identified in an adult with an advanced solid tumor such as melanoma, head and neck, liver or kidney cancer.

CDR3 sequence (DNA): TGTGCCAGCAGCTTAGGACAGGGAGGGTCCGGGGAGCTGTTTTTT. This codes for CASSLGQGGSGELFF. This rearrangement joins TRBV7-6 to TRBJ2-2; D tentatively reads TRBD1 or TRBD2 (7 bases each). The CDR3 extends over 15 amino acids. CDR1 and CDR2 (germline): SGHVS, FNYEAQ. The germline V and J ends were trimmed by 1 base and 6 bases, with 12 bases remaining between them.